This T cell receptor (beta chain) was recorded in a study of blood T cells in healthy people across ages. A second PCR of 7 to 11 cycles used a sample-barcoded 5' primer and a J-beta primer mix. TCRdb re-derived calls from the 5' RACE reads in MiXCR, one entry per CDR3 protein. The table shows around 800,000 distinct CDR3 sequences, with 62% occurring only once. This TCR derives from a man aged 25-40 years in good health. Sequencing input: blood.

CDR3 DNA sequence: TGTGCCACCTACAAGCCGAACACTGAAGCTTTCTTT. This gives the protein CATYKPNTEAFF. The V gene is TRBV10-3, the J gene TRBJ1-1, with unresolved D. This CDR3 spans 12 amino acids. From germline, CDR1 is ENHRY and CDR2 SYGVKD. With 10 bases removed from V and 1 base from J, the gap between germline ends came to 10 bases.